A single sample is the source of the 27 T cell receptor beta chains below, sequenced in a study of cytomegalovirus exposure and HLA in healthy donors. The PCR was carried out with 60 Vbeta primers and 13 Jbeta primers. The protocol was immunoSEQ multiplex PCR, while the TCRdb copy is restricted to in-frame clones and leaves out a portion. The sample has around 300,000 clones; 65% to 85% are singletons. Specimen: PBMCs. The receptors were sampled from a female donor in good health and CMV-seronegative.

The rearrangement links TRBV7-6 to TRBJ2-7; D gene uncertain. The CDR3 consists of 13 residues. V shed 2 bases and J shed 2 bases, with 7 bases lying between them. Germline V gene lookup returns CDR1 SGHVS and CDR2 FNYEAQ. The DNA for the CDR3 is TGTGCCAGCAGCTTAAAGGAGCCCTACGAGCAGTACTTC. The encoded protein is CASSLKEPYEQYF.

This clone was seen a few times. The gene calls are TRBV9 and TRBJ2-3; possible D gene TRBD1, 6 bases. Germline assignment: CDR1 SGDLS and CDR2 YYNGEE. CDR3 length equals 15 residues. The germline V and J ends were trimmed by 0 bases and 0 bases, with 8 bases remaining between them. The CDR3 region is CASSVGTDSTDTQYF. Written as DNA, the CDR3 is TGTGCCAGCAGCGTAGGGACAGACAGCACAGATACGCAGTATTTT.

CDR3 sequence: CASLVNTEAFF. As DNA, the CDR3 is TGTGCCAGCCTAGTGAACACTGAAGCTTTCTTT. The chain combines TRBV6-1 with TRBJ1-1; unclear D gene. V lost 8 bases and J lost 0, with 4 bases in between. The CDR3 has 11 residues. Germline CDR1 MNHNS, CDR2 SASEGT.

The chain combines TRBV5-1 with TRBJ1-1; tentatively, D is TRBD1 (5 bases). The CDR3 consists of 15 residues. V lost 5 bases, J lost 5 bases, and 19 bases lay in between. Germline V gene sequence: CDR1 SGHRS, CDR2 YFSETQ. The DNA of the CDR3 is TGCGCCAGCAGTCCGAGTCGGTGGGGGGGGACTGAAGCTTTCTTT. It is translated as CASSPSRWGGTEAFF. Filled out from reference TRBV5-1 and TRBJ1-1, the complete variable domain reads KAGVTQTPRYLIKTRGQQVTLSCSPISGHRSVSWYQQTPGQGLQFLFEYFSETQRNKGNFPGRFSGRQFSNSRSEMNVSTLELGDSALYLCASSPSRWGGTEAFFGQGTRLTVV.

The CDR3 region is CASRRGAGPDTQYF. CDR3 DNA sequence: TGTGCCAGCAGGCGGGGAGCAGGTCCAGATACGCAGTATTTT. The chain employs TRBV6-5 and TRBJ2-3, with D tentatively TRBD2 (6 bases). The CDR3 has 14 residues. Germline loops: CDR1 MNHEY, CDR2 SVGAGI. V shed 6 bases and J shed 4 bases, with 14 bases lying between them.

V is TRBV2 and J is TRBJ2-3; 9 bases fit TRBD1. The CDR3 extends over 13 amino acids. J lost 2 bases, V lost 9 bases, and 3 bases had no gene match. CDR1 and CDR2 from the germline V gene are SNHLY and FYNNEI. The CDR3 reads CARQGALTDTQYF. The CDR3 region has the DNA TGTGCCAGACAGGGGGCCCTCACAGATACGCAGTATTTT. The full variable domain, completed using reference TRBV2 and TRBJ2-3, is EPEVTQTPSHQVTQMGQEVILRCVPISNHLYFYWYRQILGQKVEFLVSFYNNEISEKSEIFDDQFSVERPDGSNFTLKIRSTKLEDSAMYFCARQGALTDTQYFGPGTRLTVL.

The V and J genes are TRBV10-3 and TRBJ2-5; 7 bases are shared with TRBD2. The germline V gene encodes CDR1 ENHRY and CDR2 SYGVKD. Trimming at V came to 5 bases and at J to 3 bases, leaving 3 bases not matched to a gene. The CDR3 totals 13 residues. CDR3 in DNA: TGTGCCATCAGTCGGCTAGCGGAAGAGACCCAGTACTTC. Protein: CAISRLAEETQYF.

In this sample, this clone turned up a few times. The rearrangement joins TRBV5-4 to TRBJ2-7, with 13 bases lining up with TRBD2. J was trimmed by 5 bases and V by 1 base; bases with no gene match: 3. The CDR3 extends over 15 amino acids. Germline assignment: CDR1 SGHNT and CDR2 YYREEE (reference sequence). For the CDR3, the DNA is TGTGCCAGCAGCTTGCCCGGACTAGCGGGAGACGAGCAGTACTTC. It translates to CASSLPGLAGDEQYF. Filled out from reference TRBV5-4 and TRBJ2-7, the complete variable domain reads ETGVTQSPTHLIKTRGQQVTLRCSSQSGHNTVSWYQQALGQGPQFIFQYYREEENGRGNFPPRFSGLQFPNYSSELNVNALELDDSALYLCASSLPGLAGDEQYFGPGTRLTVT.

The chain recombines TRBV29-1 with TRBJ2-2; a possible D gene is TRBD2 (6 bases). Germline assignment: CDR1 SQVTM and CDR2 ANQGSEA. CDR3 length: 13 amino acids. V was pared by 3 bases and J by 7 bases, with 12 bases between. Here the CDR3 reads CSVEWGVHGELFF. CDR3 DNA sequence: TGCAGCGTTGAGTGGGGGGTTCACGGGGAGCTGTTTTTT.

In DNA, the CDR3 is TGTGCCAGCAGTGAAAGTAGAACAGGGGGCGCCGAGACCCAGTACTTC. Encoded protein: CASSESRTGGAETQYF. V usage is TRBV25-1 and J usage is TRBJ2-5, with 9 bases fitting TRBD1. The germline CDR1 and CDR2 sequences are MGHDK and SYGVNS. The length of the CDR3 is 16 residues. With V trimmed by 2 bases and J by 5 bases, 9 bases remained unmatched.

J is TRBJ1-2 and V is TRBV6-1; D might be TRBD1 (6 bases). The germline CDR1 and CDR2 sequences are MNHNS and SASEGT. Trimming pared 4 bases from V and 4 bases from J, leaving 16 bases between. CDR3 length: 15 residues. The CDR3 DNA is TGTGCCAGCAGTGCTGACAGGCCCGGCATCTATGGCTACACCTTC. This encodes CASSADRPGIYGYTF.

The rearrangement joins TRBV5-6 to TRBJ1-1, with D possibly TRBD1 on 6 matching bases. The V gene's germline CDR1 is SGHDT and CDR2 YYEEEE. The CDR3 has 14 amino acids. V was pared by 4 bases and J by 4 bases, with 14 bases between. CDR3 region: CASSPWTVSTEAFF. CDR3 nucleotide sequence: TGTGCCAGCAGCCCATGGACAGTCTCCACTGAAGCTTTCTTT.

V and J are TRBV12-5 and TRBJ2-1; 10 bases agree with TRBD2. This CDR3 has 18 amino acids. CDR1 is LGHNT and CDR2 is FRNRAP in the germline V gene. Germline trimming cut 4 bases from V and 0 bases from J; bases unmatched to any gene: 9. CDR3 sequence (DNA): TGTGCTAGTGGTTGGTCTAGCGGGAGCGAAAGCTCCTACAATGAGCAGTTCTTC. It yields the protein CASGWSSGSESSYNEQFF.

This rearrangement joins TRBV18 to TRBJ1-1; 8 bases are a match to TRBD1. This CDR3 region has 15 residues. After removal of 3 bases from V and 5 bases from J, the junction contained 8 bases not matched to a gene. Germline V gives CDR1 KGHSH, CDR2 LQKENI. The CDR3 spells CASSPSGQGWTEAFF. The CDR3 DNA sequence: TGTGCCAGCTCACCCTCCGGACAGGGTTGGACTGAAGCTTTCTTT.

The CDR3 coding sequence is TGTGCCAGCAAGAGACAGGTTCAAGGGTACGAGCAGTACTTC. Amino acids: CASKRQVQGYEQYF. The V call is TRBV6-1, the J call TRBJ2-7, with D possibly matching TRBD1 (6 bases). This CDR3 spans 14 amino acids. With 7 bases removed from V and 4 bases from J, the gap between germline ends came to 17 bases. In germline, CDR1 is MNHNS, CDR2 SASEGT.

This chain links TRBV9 with TRBJ2-2; D is perhaps TRBD2 (5 bases). The germline V gene has CDR1 SGDLS and CDR2 YYNGEE. The CDR3 has 14 residues. Trimming stripped 7 bases from V and 4 bases from J, with 14 bases between. The CDR3 DNA sequence: TGTGCCAGCTCCCGGTTGGCGGGCACCGGGGAGCTGTTTTTT. Translating gives CASSRLAGTGELFF.

The chain carries TRBV6-6 and TRBJ2-7; 8 nucleotides match TRBD1. V lost 6 bases and J lost 3; bases outside the gene matches: 10. CDR1 and CDR2 from the germline V gene are MNHNY and SVGAGI (reference sequence). CDR3 length: 15 residues. For the CDR3, the DNA is TGTGCCAGCAGAGGGGGGTCAGGGGGCGGCTACGAGCAGTACTTC. It specifies CASRGGSGGGYEQYF.

The V and J genes are TRBV19 and TRBJ2-3, with D possibly TRBD1 on 6 matching bases. The V gene lost 4 bases and the J gene lost 1 base, with 12 bases spanning the gap. The germline V gene has CDR1 LNHDA and CDR2 SQIVND (reference sequence). The CDR3 length is 15 residues. As DNA, the CDR3 is TGTGCCAGTAGTAGGGTCAGGGGAGGCACAGATACGCAGTATTTT. This gives the protein CASSRVRGGTDTQYF.

This clone was found once. The rearrangement joins TRBV18 to TRBJ2-1; perhaps TRBD2 as D (7 bases). In germline, CDR1 is KGHSH, CDR2 LQKENI. The V and J ends lost 1 base and 7 bases respectively, with 14 bases between them. The CDR3 length is 15 residues. The CDR3 sequence is CASSPRSGEGNEQFF. In nucleotides, the CDR3 is TGTGCCAGCTCACCACGGTCAGGGGAGGGGAATGAGCAGTTCTTC.

The chain has TRBV12-2 and TRBJ2-2; the tabulated D call, TRBD1, remains unverified against the DNA. TRBV12-2 is labeled a pseudogene. This CDR3 has 18 residues. Written as DNA, the CDR3 is TGTGCAAGTCGCTTAGGGCAGTGGGGGACAGAAAACACCGGGGAGCTGTTTTTT. It translates to CASRLGQWGTENTGELFF.

This clone was counted once. V and J are TRBV11-3 and TRBJ1-1; 8 positions agree with TRBD1. The ends lost 7 bases at V and 4 bases at J; junction bases unmatched: 8. The CDR3 is 14 amino acids. CDR1 is SGHNT and CDR2 is YENEEA in the germline V gene. CDR3 loop: CASTRGQGATEAFF. CDR3 bases: TGTGCCAGCACTCGGGGGCAGGGGGCCACTGAAGCTTTCTTT.

The chain links TRBV2 to TRBJ2-5; 9 nucleotides line up with TRBD1. The CDR3 totals 16 residues. The germline V gene has CDR1 SNHLY and CDR2 FYNNEI. J gave up 2 bases and V 6 bases, and 10 bases lay outside the gene matches. CDR3 nucleotide sequence: TGTGCCAGCAGCCTGGGACAGGGATCCCTACAAGAGACCCAGTACTTC. It codes for CASSLGQGSLQETQYF.

This clone was seen only once. The genes are TRBV6-5 and TRBJ2-3; no clear D. Between the trimmed V and J ends, which lost 6 bases and 0 bases, there was a span of 10 bases. This CDR3 contains 14 residues. CDR1 is MNHEY, CDR2 SVGAGI, per germline. The CDR3 protein is CASSVQMSTDTQYF. The CDR3, as DNA: TGTGCCAGCAGCGTACAGATGAGCACAGATACGCAGTATTTT.

The V call is TRBV28, the J call TRBJ1-1, with 8 bases lining up with TRBD1. J gave up 2 bases and V 1 base, and 3 bases lay outside the gene matches. The CDR3 covers 15 residues. Looked up from germline, CDR1 is MDHEN and CDR2 is SYDVKM. CDR3 nucleotide sequence: TGTGCCAGCAGTTTATCAGCAGGGGGCAACACTGAAGCTTTCTTT. Its protein product is CASSLSAGGNTEAFF. Together with reference TRBV28 and TRBJ1-1, the CDR3 gives the full variable domain: DVKVTQSSRYLVKRTGEKVFLECVQDMDHENMFWYRQDPGLGLRLIYFSYDVKMKEKGDIPEGYSVSREKKERFSLILESASTNQTSMYLCASSLSAGGNTEAFFGQGTRLTVV.

This chain joins TRBV12-2 and TRBJ2-6; the table names TRBD2, a call not compared with the DNA. TRBV12-2 is assigned pseudogene status. The CDR3 covers 16 residues. The CDR3 sequence: CASRFSDEGGANVLTF. The CDR3 DNA follows: TGTGCAAGTCGCTTCAGCGACGAAGGTGGGGCCAACGTCCTGACTTTC.

The gene calls are TRBV6-1 and TRBJ2-2; 9 bases map to TRBD1. The J segment lost 5 bases and the V segment lost 10 bases, leaving 11 bases of the junction unmatched. The CDR3 runs to 15 residues. The V gene's germline CDR1 is MNHNS and CDR2 SASEGT. Here the CDR3 reads CATKTDRGNTGELFF. CDR3 DNA: TGTGCCACCAAAACGGACAGGGGTAATACCGGGGAGCTGTTTTTT.

This clone came up once. The V call is TRBV5-1, the J call TRBJ2-2; TRBD1 matches 9 bases. Germline CDR1 reads SGHRS; CDR2 reads YFSETQ. CDR3 length: 15 amino acids. V shed 4 bases and J 5 bases; nucleotides not matched to a gene: 6. CDR3 coding DNA: TGCGCCAGCAGCCCCGGGACAGGGAATACCGGGGAGCTGTTTTTT. The encoded protein is CASSPGTGNTGELFF.